The 14 T cell receptor beta chains below all came from one sample that was sequenced in a study of beta chain features in type 1 diabetes. The study reverse transcribed the entire isolated RNA, so it sequenced expressed TCRB transcripts. Generated by immunoSEQ multiplex PCR, the TCRdb table keeps only in-frame clones and is missing some. Of 600,000 to 750,000 clones listed, around 12% are singletons. No antigens are known for them. Findings and limits, study-wide: There was a moderate but significant shortening of TCRB CDR3s in all four CD4+ subsets of Type 1 diabetes patients.

What was sequenced was naive CD4+ T cells from blood. The receptors were gathered from a man aged 25-45 years with type 1 diabetes.

The V and J genes are TRBV5-6 and TRBJ1-1; weak D call: TRBD1 (5 bases). The length of the CDR3 is 14 residues. The germline CDR1 and CDR2 sequences are SGHDT and YYEEEE. The V end lost 2 bases, the J end lost 4 bases, and 12 bases lay between the germline ends. CDR3 amino acids: CASSFRVTTTEAFF. DNA for the CDR3: TGTGCCAGCAGCTTCAGGGTCACTACCACTGAAGCTTTCTTT.

This clone was observed a handful of times. The chain is built from TRBV4-3 and TRBJ2-7; 9 bases agree with TRBD1. The J segment lost 2 bases and the V segment lost 4 bases, leaving 0 bases of the junction unmatched. The germline gives CDR1 LGHNA, CDR2 YSLEER. The CDR3 covers 13 residues. CDR3 residues: CASSRDRAYEQYF. The CDR3 coding sequence is TGCGCCAGCAGCCGGGACAGGGCCTACGAGCAGTACTTC.

In nucleotides, the CDR3 is TGTGCCATCAGGGCCAGGGGCGGGCCCTATGGCTACACCTTC. As protein: CAIRARGGPYGYTF. V gene TRBV10-3 combines with J gene TRBJ1-2, with a tentative D call TRBD1 (6 bases). Looked up from germline, CDR1 is ENHRY and CDR2 is SYGVKD. The CDR3 runs to 14 residues. V dropped 6 bases and J dropped 4 bases, with 15 bases sitting between them.

The gene calls are TRBV28 and TRBJ1-2; weak D call: TRBD1 (6 bases). CDR1 is MDHEN, CDR2 SYDVKM, per germline. V lost 8 bases to trimming and J lost 0 bases, with 16 bases between them. The CDR3 has 15 amino acids. CDR3 nucleotides: TGTGCCAGCGGCCACGGGGACAAATCTAACTATGGCTACACCTTC. Translation gives CASGHGDKSNYGYTF.

This clone turned up a few times. The chain is built from TRBV7-8 and TRBJ2-5; 8 positions match TRBD1. V dropped 5 bases and J dropped 7; count of bases not matched to a gene: 21. The CDR3 sequence is 18 residues long. Germline V gene data show CDR1 as SGHVS and CDR2 as FQNEAQ. Here the CDR3 DNA reads TGTGCCAGCAGCAGAAAGACAGGGACAGGCGGGAAGTATCCGACCCAGTACTTC. This sequence encodes CASSRKTGTGGKYPTQYF.

This clone was seen more than once but under ten times. CDR3 amino acids: CASSIRTRETQYF. For the CDR3, the DNA is TGTGCCAGCAGCATACGGACTAGAGAGACCCAGTACTTC. The chain joins TRBV21-1 to TRBJ2-5; the listed D gene, TRBD2, was not tested against the DNA. TRBV21-1 is labeled a pseudogene. The CDR3 is 13 amino acids.

The chain links TRBV6-6 to TRBJ2-7; no clear D gene. V was pared by 5 bases and J by 5 bases, with 13 bases between. CDR3 length: 13 amino acids. The V gene's germline CDR1 is MNHNY and CDR2 SVGAGI (reference sequence). The CDR3 spells CASSKGYWDEQYF. For the CDR3, the DNA is TGTGCCAGCAGTAAAGGGTATTGGGACGAGCAGTACTTC.

The rearrangement links TRBV29-1 to TRBJ2-2; possible D gene TRBD2, 7 bases. Trimming removed 7 bases at V and 1 base at J, with 19 bases between. The CDR3 has 16 amino acids. Germline lookup yields CDR1 SQVTM and CDR2 ANQGSEA. CDR3 loop: CSAAWGGLGNTGELFF. The CDR3 nucleotides read TGCAGCGCTGCCTGGGGGGGCCTAGGGAACACCGGGGAGCTGTTTTTT.

This clone was seen only a few times. This chain joins TRBV11-1 and TRBJ2-7; possibly TRBD1 for D (6 bases). Deletions cut 5 bases from V and 2 bases from J, with 10 bases between. The CDR3 runs to 13 residues. From germline, CDR1 is SGHAT and CDR2 FQDESV (reference sequence). CDR3 region: CASSPPGAYEQYF. CDR3 coding DNA: TGTGCCAGCAGCCCCCCAGGGGCCTACGAGCAGTACTTC. Together with reference TRBV11-1 and TRBJ2-7, the CDR3 gives the full variable domain: EAEVAQSPRYKITEKSQAVAFWCDPISGHATLYWYRQILGQGPELLVQFQDESVVDDSQLPKDRFSAERLKGVDSTLKIQPAELGDSAMYLCASSPPGAYEQYFGPGTRLTVT.

There are a few counts of this clone. V usage is TRBV5-1 and J usage is TRBJ1-1; D perhaps matches TRBD1 (6 bases). The CDR3 has 13 residues. Trimming removed 4 bases from V and 9 bases from J, with 16 bases in between. The germline CDR1 and CDR2 sequences are SGHRS and YFSETQ. This CDR3 reads CASSRSEQGQAFF. The DNA of the CDR3 is TGCGCCAGCAGCCGATCCGAACAGGGACAAGCTTTCTTT.

This clone showed up just a few times. The chain has TRBV4-3 and TRBJ2-7; 10 positions agree with TRBD1. V dropped 3 bases and J dropped 6; count of bases not matched to a gene: 8. The germline CDR1 and CDR2 sequences are LGHNA and YSLEER. The CDR3 has 15 amino acids. As DNA, the CDR3 is TGCGCCAGCAGCCAGTCCGGGACAGGGGCTCTCGAGCAGTACTTC. It encodes CASSQSGTGALEQYF.

This clone showed up just a few times. The same CDR3 also results from other DNA sequences found in this sample. The chain uses TRBV6-5 and TRBJ1-2; weak D call: TRBD1 (6 bases). This CDR3 has 12 residues. Deletions cut 6 bases from V and 5 bases from J, with 10 bases between. CDR1 is MNHEY and CDR2 is SVGAGI in the germline V gene. The CDR3 nucleotides read TGTGCCAGCAGCCGTCAGGGGTATGGCTACACCTTC. Translated: CASSRQGYGYTF.

The table lists this clone with a few counts. V is TRBV20-1 and J is TRBJ1-3; possible D gene TRBD1, 5 bases. Germline-derived CDR1 and CDR2 are DFQATT and SNEGSKA (reference sequence). The CDR3 has 11 residues. The CDR3 DNA sequence: TGCGCGAGGGGATCTGGAAACACCATATATTTT. The encoded protein is CARGSGNTIYF.

This clone was recorded only once. The chain carries TRBV7-9 and TRBJ2-7; D ambiguous. From germline, CDR1 is SEHNR and CDR2 FQNEAQ (reference sequence). Trimming took off 5 bases at V and 1 base at J, with 9 bases between the two ends. This CDR3 region has 13 residues. The CDR3 DNA reads TGTGCCAGCAGCCTCATCCAATCCTACGAGCAGTACTTC. Its translation is CASSLIQSYEQYF.